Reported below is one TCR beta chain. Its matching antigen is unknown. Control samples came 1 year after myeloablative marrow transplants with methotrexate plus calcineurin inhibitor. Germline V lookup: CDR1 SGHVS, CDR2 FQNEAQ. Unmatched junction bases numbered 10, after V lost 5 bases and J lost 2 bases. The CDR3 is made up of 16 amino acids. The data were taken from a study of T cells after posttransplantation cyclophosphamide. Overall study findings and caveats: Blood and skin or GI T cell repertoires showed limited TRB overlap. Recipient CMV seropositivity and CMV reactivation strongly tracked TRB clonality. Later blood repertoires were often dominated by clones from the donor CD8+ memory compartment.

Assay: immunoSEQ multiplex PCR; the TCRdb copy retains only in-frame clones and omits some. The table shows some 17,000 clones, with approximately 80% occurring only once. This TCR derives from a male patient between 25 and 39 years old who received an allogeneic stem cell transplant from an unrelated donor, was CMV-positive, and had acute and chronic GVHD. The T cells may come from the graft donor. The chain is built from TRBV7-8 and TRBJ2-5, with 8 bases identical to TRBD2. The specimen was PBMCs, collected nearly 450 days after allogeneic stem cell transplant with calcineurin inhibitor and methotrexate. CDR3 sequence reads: CASSPQPGLDQETQYF. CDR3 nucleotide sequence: TGTGCCAGCAGCCCCCAACCGGGACTAGATCAAGAGACCCAGTACTTC.